This passage covers 16 T cell receptor beta chains from one sample sequenced in a study of T cell clonality in common variable immunodeficiency. Method: immunoSEQ multiplex PCR; TCRdb's copy keeps in-frame clones and lacks some. This sample has approximately 81,000 clones, each found more than once. Sequenced input: peripheral blood mononuclear cells. The receptors come from a person aged 18 to 75 in good health.

This clone was seen ten or more times. Sequencing ends 3 residues short of the CDR3 end; the germline J gene provides the rest. The V call is TRBV30, the J call TRBJ2-3; 11 nucleotides line up with TRBD1. Losses at the gene ends were 2 bases for V and 4 bases for J; bases not matched to a gene: 2. Germline loops: CDR1 GTSNPN, CDR2 SVGIG (reference sequence). The CDR3 spans 14 residues. The part of the CDR3 DNA that was read is TGTGCCTGGAGTCCGGGACAGGGGGCAGATACG. This sequence encodes CAWSPGQGADT. The full CDR3 sequence reads CAWSPGQGADTQYF.

This clone was observed at least ten times. The CDR3 is cut off 3 residues early in the read; its end comes from the germline J gene. The rearrangement uses TRBV11-2 and TRBJ2-2, with TRBD2 matching over 10 bases. The junction had 3 bases not matched to a gene; V was cut back by 2 bases and J by 6 bases. Germline CDR1 and CDR2: SGHAT and FQNNGV. The CDR3 has 15 amino acids. The DNA read from the CDR3 is TGTGCCAGCAGCTTACCTAGCGGGAGTCCCGGGGAG. Translating it yields CASSLPSGSPGE. The CDR3 in full is CASSLPSGSPGELFF.

This clone was seen ten or more times. Read coverage stops 3 residues before the CDR3 terminus; the germline J gene supplies the remainder. The rearrangement links TRBV7-2 to TRBJ2-7; 9 bases are shared with TRBD2. There are 12 residues in the CDR3. V was pared by 8 bases and J by 3 bases, with 2 bases of the junction left unmatched. Germline CDR1 SGHTA, CDR2 FQGNSA. Incomplete CDR3 DNA: TGTGCCAGCGCTAGCGGGAACTACGAG. Its translation: CASASGNYE. The entire CDR3 sequence reads CASASGNYEQYF. Supplemented by reference TRBV7-2 and TRBJ2-7, the full variable domain reads GAGVSQSPSNKVTEKGKDVELRCDPISGHTALYWYRQSLGQGLEFLIYFQGNSAPDKSGLPSDRFSAERTGGSVSTLTIQRTQQEDSAVYLCASASGNYEQYFGPGTRLTVT.

The table lists this clone with many counts. The observed sequence ends 3 residues before the CDR3 terminus, with the missing tail filled in from the germline J gene. This sequence joins TRBV6-1 and TRBJ2-7; 8 nucleotides line up with TRBD2. The germline V gene has CDR1 MNHNS and CDR2 SASEGT. J gave up 3 bases and V 1 base, and 8 bases lay outside the gene matches. The CDR3 runs to 16 residues. The CDR3 sequence: CASSEVASGSIYEQYF. The sequenced part of the CDR3 DNA is TGTGCCAGCAGTGAAGTGGCCAGCGGGAGTATCTACGAG.

In its sample, this clone was seen many times. Coverage ceases 3 residues before the CDR3 finishes, and the germline J gene fills in the end. The rearrangement uses TRBV19 and TRBJ1-1; 9 bases are shared with TRBD1. The CDR3 spans 15 residues. V lost 5 bases and J lost 3; bases outside the gene matches: 7. Germline assignment: CDR1 LNHDA and CDR2 SQIVND (reference sequence). The CDR3 protein is CASSVPGQGYTEAFF. The sequenced CDR3 bases are TGTGCCAGTAGTGTACCGGGACAGGGATACACTGAA.

This clone was seen ten or more times. The observed sequence ends 3 residues before the CDR3 terminus, with the missing tail filled in from the germline J gene. The V call is TRBV19, the J call TRBJ2-3; D is perhaps TRBD2 (6 bases). Trimming cost V 3 bases and J 0 bases, with 22 bases left between them. The CDR3 extends over 19 amino acids. The V gene's germline CDR1 is LNHDA and CDR2 SQIVND (reference sequence). The sequenced part of the CDR3 DNA is TGTGCCAGTAGTATTCGGGGGAGTATTCGGGGGACTAGCACAGATACG. Its protein product is CASSIRGSIRGTSTDT. The entire CDR3 protein reads CASSIRGSIRGTSTDTQYF.

This clone was detected many times. The read ends 3 residues shy of where the CDR3 ends; the end is completed using the germline J gene. The chain joins TRBV6-2 or TRBV6-3 to TRBJ2-5; the D is unclear. From germline, CDR1 is MNHEY and CDR2 SVGEGT. Trimming cost V 6 bases and J 5 bases, with 7 bases left between them. The CDR3 runs to 11 residues. CDR3 DNA (partial): TGTGCCAGCAGAGCATCGGAGACC. Its protein product is CASRASET. The full CDR3 protein is CASRASETQYF.

There are many counts of this clone. The observed sequence ends 3 residues before the CDR3 terminus, with the missing tail filled in from the germline J gene. The chain has TRBV5-4 and TRBJ1-1, with D possibly matching TRBD1 (5 bases). V shed 2 bases and J shed 1 base, with 9 bases lying between them. Germline V CDR1 and CDR2: SGHNT, YYREEE (reference sequence). This CDR3 contains 14 residues. The CDR3 protein is CASSFSGGNTEAFF. The covered CDR3 bases are TGTGCCAGCAGCTTTTCGGGGGGGAACACTGAA.

In its sample, this clone was seen many times. The CDR3 is cut off 3 residues early in the read; its end comes from the germline J gene. The chain recombines TRBV7-2 with TRBJ2-5, with D perhaps TRBD1 (6 bases). Trimming shortened V by 4 bases and J by 5 bases, and 11 bases separated the two germline ends. CDR3 length: 13 amino acids. Germline assignment: CDR1 SGHTA and CDR2 FQGNSA. CDR3 residues: CASSYRVRETQYF. Incomplete CDR3 DNA: TGTGCCAGCAGCTACAGGGTTAGGGAGACC.

This clone was counted ten times or more. The read gets to within 3 residues of the CDR3 end, and the germline J gene fills in the rest. The chain combines TRBV6-2 or TRBV6-3 with TRBJ2-1, with 8 bases identical to TRBD2. Unmatched junction bases numbered 14, after V lost 6 bases and J lost 7 bases. Germline CDR1 and CDR2: MNHEY and SVGEGT. The CDR3 consists of 16 residues. Here the CDR3 reads CASRVQSGSWKNEQFF. The sequenced part of the CDR3 DNA is TGTGCCAGCAGGGTACAGAGCGGGAGTTGGAAGAATGAG.

This clone was seen ten or more times. The observed sequence ends 3 residues before the CDR3 terminus, with the missing tail filled in from the germline J gene. The chain recombines TRBV20-1 with TRBJ2-1; 12 bases are shared with TRBD2. V lost 3 bases to trimming and J lost 9 bases; unmatched junction nucleotides: 3. The CDR3 contains 13 residues. Germline V gene sequence: CDR1 DFQATT, CDR2 SNEGSKA (reference sequence). CDR3 DNA (partial): TGCAGTGCTAGTACTAGCGGGAGGTCTGAG. This codes for CSASTSGRSE. The complete CDR3 sequence is CSASTSGRSEQFF.

The table lists this clone with many counts. The junction shows a germline mismatch at one end, possibly a read error. The missing CDR3 end, 3 residues past where the read stops, is filled in from the germline J gene. V usage is TRBV4-2 and J usage is TRBJ1-5, with D uncertain. The CDR3 length is 14 residues. Germline loops: CDR1 LGHNA, CDR2 YNFKEQ. The CDR3 DNA, read in part, is TGCGCCAGCAGCCAAGATTCGAGGAATCAGCCC. This sequence encodes CASSQDSRNQP. The full CDR3 is CASSQDSRNQPQHF.

In its sample, this clone was seen many times. The read ends 3 residues shy of where the CDR3 ends; the end is completed using the germline J gene. The rearrangement links TRBV11-2 to TRBJ2-3; tentative D call: TRBD2 (6 bases). The CDR3 length is 15 residues. Looked up from germline, CDR1 is SGHAT and CDR2 is FQNNGV. V lost 5 bases and J 0 bases, leaving 12 bases between the germline ends. CDR3 DNA (partial): TGTGCCAGCAGCCACGGGGGATCTAGCACAGATACG. Translated: CASSHGGSSTDT. The full CDR3 sequence reads CASSHGGSSTDTQYF.

This clone has a count of ten or more. The CDR3 is cut off 3 residues early in the read; its end comes from the germline J gene. The V and J genes are TRBV6-2 or TRBV6-3 and TRBJ1-2, with 9 bases matching TRBD1. CDR1 is MNHEY, CDR2 SVGEGT, per germline. This CDR3 region has 13 residues. Germline trimming cut 5 bases from V and 3 bases from J; bases unmatched to any gene: 1. The CDR3 loop is CASSRQGDYGYTF. The covered CDR3 bases are TGTGCCAGCAGTCGACAGGGGGACTATGGC.

This clone was detected many times. The read terminates 3 residues before the CDR3 end, so the remaining end is supplied by the germline J gene. The chain has TRBV7-8 and TRBJ2-1; tentative D call: TRBD2 (5 bases). The germline gives CDR1 SGHVS, CDR2 FQNEAQ. The CDR3 has 15 amino acids. The germline V and J ends were trimmed by 5 bases and 5 bases, with 16 bases remaining between them. The CDR3 sequence is CASSPDWGSDNEQFF. The DNA read from the CDR3 is TGTGCCAGCAGCCCGGACTGGGGATCTGACAATGAG.

This clone was counted ten times or more. The junction departs from the called germline gene at one end, perhaps through a read error. The CDR3 end is not reached by the read, which stops 3 residues before it; the germline J gene fills it in. V gene TRBV4-2 combines with J gene TRBJ2-3, with 11 nucleotides matching TRBD2. Germline-derived CDR1 and CDR2 are LGHNA and YNFKEQ. There are 17 residues in the CDR3. The covered CDR3 bases are TGCGCCAGCAGCCAAGATATAGCGGGAGGGGGGGTAGATACG. Translating it yields CASSQDIAGGGVDT. From start to end, the CDR3 is CASSQDIAGGGVDTQYF.